This T cell receptor (beta chain) derives from a study of T cells after yellow fever vaccination (dated by TCRdb to between 2017 and 2020). In the study overall: The SMART-Seq v4 Ultra Low Input RNA kit was used to prepare libraries from fractions with low cell numbers. Blood was drawn at multiple timepoints before and after primary and secondary immunization, with bulk PBMC replicates and cell subsets isolated. Bulk TCR alpha and beta repertoires were sequenced longitudinally to track T-cell clones before and after primary and booster YFV17D yellow fever vaccination. The cohort comprised two healthy male donors, one aged 18 to 30 and one aged 30 to 39 years.

Inclusive of the bounding cysteine and phenylalanine, the CDR3 is 20 residues long. The read is trimmed to its CDR3 DNA, 60 bases read in frame from base 1. V is cut back by 6 bases and J by 3 bases, with 17 bases in the junction unmatched. Results the study describes overall, beyond this receptor: The secondary T-cell response was weaker than the primary response but faster, peaking on day 5 instead of day 15. Most clones expanded after primary vaccination (almost 97% of CD4 and 88% of CD8) were re-detected after the booster, suggesting that broad memory maintenance occurred. A small share of clonotypes was detected in both CD4 and CD8 compartments, with the overlap likely arising from convergent recombination. Computational filtering was needed because FACS-sorted repertoires could contain abundant contaminating clonotypes from the bulk population. Because the study included only two donors, the extent to which the findings can be generalized is limited.

What the treatment or condition label conveys for this sample: live attenuated yellow fever vaccine strain. PBMCs were isolated from peripheral blood using a standard Ficoll-Paque protocol. CD4 and CD8 T-cell fractions were isolated with Dynabeads CD4 and CD8 positive selection kits. RNA was extracted with TriZol from bulk PBMCs, CD4 and CD8 fractions, and dextramer-positive and dextramer-negative fractions. This clonotype has ten or more counts. The specificity of this receptor is unknown. The sample holds no much larger clone one base away, and base qualities are not on file. TCR cDNA was made using 5'RACE template switching, a step that added a universal primer site and unique molecular identifiers. cDNA synthesis was primed from both the TCR alpha and TCR beta constant segments. Libraries were amplified in two PCR steps, with sample barcodes and sequencing adapters added in the second step. Libraries were sequenced on Illumina HiSeq 2500 (2x100 bp) or NovaSeq (2x150 bp). The authors processed their data as follows. Reads were demultiplexed and collapsed into UMI consensus sequences with MIGEC, and V(D)J alignment was performed with MiXCR. Using edgeR on replicate PBMC samples, clonotypes were called vaccine-responding if FDR was below 0.01 and the log2 fold change was above 5 up to day 15. Bulk clonotypes were assigned CD4 or CD8 identity according to which sequenced CD4 or CD8 repertoire held them at higher abundance. TCRdb handled the public reads itself, with Q25 trimming in fastp and clone calling in MiXCR, and kept productive beta chains. Rows are unified per CDR3 protein, each entry keeping the most common DNA and genes. These V and J calls derive from TCRdb rather than the authors' analysis. The sample records 200,000 to 300,000 distinct CDR3 sequences, about 7% of which are singletons. The ten largest make up roughly 0.86% of the sample.

This TCR was recovered from a man aged 25 to 40 who received the YFV17D yellow fever vaccine. The sequence joins TRBV12-3 or TRBV12-4 to TRBJ2-3; TRBD2 matches 14 bases in the middle. Sequences were derived from CD4+ T cells sorted from PBMCs, sampled 15 days after the yellow fever booster vaccination. The nucleotide sequence is given as TGTGCCAGCAGACCGGGACTAGCGGGAGATAGTAGTGGCAGTACAGATACGCAGTATTTT. This is translated as CASRPGLAGDSSGSTDTQYF.